This T cell receptor beta chain derives from a study of T-cell reconstitution after alpha-beta-depleted transplantation in children. This CDR3 is built from 15 residues. The germline V gene has CDR1 MNHNS and CDR2 SASEGT. Trimming stripped 6 bases from V and 3 bases from J, with 15 bases between. A library of TCRbeta sequences, prepared with unique molecular identifiers, was generated. TCRdb reanalysed the PCR reads using MiXCR and keeps one entry per CDR3 protein. The top ten clones hold 4.3% of a sample with about 360,000 distinct CDR3 sequences, less than 15% of them seen once. In this sample, this clonotype turned up a few times.

The TCR sequence derives from a human donor who donated a stem cell graft to a child with Fanconi anemia. The sample here was PBMCs, taken from the stem cell graft. The J gene is TRBJ1-3, the V gene TRBV6-1; no reliable D call. This chain's CDR3 is CASRSTVQVGNTIYF. CDR3 coding DNA: TGTGCCAGCAGATCCACCGTGCAGGTTGGAAACACCATATATTTT.